A single sample is the source of the 16 T cell receptor beta chains below, sequenced in a study of cytomegalovirus exposure and HLA in healthy donors. The PCR used 60 Vbeta and 13 Jbeta primers. TCRdb's copy holds only in-frame clones and misses some; the assay was immunoSEQ multiplex PCR. The profile shows hundreds of thousands of clones, approximately 80% of them singletons. The sample taken for sequencing was PBMCs. The receptors were sampled from a male donor in good health and CMV-seronegative.

The gene calls are TRBV5-1 and TRBJ2-4; 8 positions agree with TRBD2. This CDR3 is built from 21 residues. The germline gives CDR1 SGHRS, CDR2 YFSETQ. The V gene end was trimmed by 3 bases and the J gene end by 3 bases; junction bases not matched to a gene: 23. The CDR3 DNA reads as TGCGCCAGCAGCTCCGGTCTGGGAGCGGGAGTTTTGAGGGACGGCAAAAACATTCAGTACTTC. This translates into CASSSGLGAGVLRDGKNIQYF.

This clone was observed once. The chain employs TRBV28 and TRBJ2-6; D perhaps matches TRBD2 (6 bases). Per germline, CDR1 MDHEN and CDR2 SYDVKM. V lost 8 bases and J lost 0, with 17 bases in between. This CDR3 has 17 residues. CDR3 protein: CASVRGGAFSGANVLTF. In DNA form, the CDR3 reads TGTGCCAGCGTGCGTGGAGGGGCGTTCTCTGGGGCCAACGTCCTGACTTTC.

A remark on this clone: Sequence at one end of the junction differs from germline and may be a read error. This chain joins TRBV2 and TRBJ2-3; 9 bases match TRBD2. The CDR3 length is 15 residues. Germline loops: CDR1 SNHLY, CDR2 FYNNEI. The CDR3 here is CASSEGLAETGTQYF. In DNA form, the CDR3 reads TGTGCCAGCAGTGAAGGACTAGCGGAGACAGGTACGCAGTATTTT.

This rearrangement joins TRBV19 to TRBJ1-2; D gene unclear. This CDR3 comprises 13 residues. V was cut by 2 bases and J by 8 bases, with 12 bases left in between. Germline CDR1 reads LNHDA; CDR2 reads SQIVND (reference sequence). The CDR3 loop reads CASSIYSSQGYTF. In DNA form, the CDR3 reads TGTGCCAGTAGTATATACAGTTCCCAAGGCTACACCTTC.

This chain uses TRBV6-1 with TRBJ2-7; 9 bases are shared with TRBD1. From germline, CDR1 is MNHNS and CDR2 SASEGT. The CDR3 is made up of 14 amino acids. The V and J ends lost 4 bases and 5 bases, in that order; junction bases with no gene match: 6. The CDR3 reads CASSAGQGFNEQYF. The CDR3 nucleotides are TGTGCCAGCAGTGCAGGACAGGGGTTCAACGAGCAGTACTTC.

The chain uses TRBV5-1 and TRBJ2-1; 8 bases are shared with TRBD2. This CDR3 region has 14 residues. Germline V CDR1 and CDR2: SGHRS, YFSETQ. Losses at the gene ends were 7 bases for V and 2 bases for J; bases not matched to a gene: 5. CDR3 sequence: CASCTSGTYNEQFF. In nucleotides, the CDR3 is TGCGCCAGCTGTACTAGCGGAACCTACAATGAGCAGTTCTTC.

CDR3 in amino acids: CASSPTGLPPYGYTF. CDR3 bases: TGTGCCAGCAGCCCGACAGGCCTCCCTCCCTATGGCTACACCTTC. This sequence joins TRBV14 and TRBJ1-2; the D gene is possibly TRBD1 (6 bases). The CDR3 has 15 amino acids. Trimming stripped 4 bases from V and 4 bases from J, with 16 bases between. Germline CDR1 SGHDN, CDR2 FVKESK.

The chain is built from TRBV5-1 and TRBJ2-7, with 7 positions matching TRBD1. The CDR3 runs 14 residues. Trimming at V came to 3 bases and at J to 2 bases, leaving 5 bases not matched to a gene. Germline assignment: CDR1 SGHRS and CDR2 YFSETQ. The CDR3 spells CASSYLDRAYEQYF. CDR3 nucleotides: TGCGCCAGCAGCTACCTCGACAGGGCCTACGAGCAGTACTTC.

This clone was observed a few times. The junction does not match germline at one end; this may be a read error. The V call is TRBV6-1, the J call TRBJ1-1; 10 nucleotides match TRBD1. The CDR3 totals 13 residues. Germline lookup yields CDR1 MNHNS and CDR2 SASEGT. The CDR3 loop is CASSQTGGTQAFF. In DNA, the CDR3 is TGTGCCAGCAGCCAGACAGGGGGCACTCAAGCTTTCTTT.

This clone was picked up a small number of times. CDR3 protein: CASSYKGDVAKLFF. DNA for the CDR3: TGTGCCAGCAGCTATAAGGGGGACGTTGCAAAACTGTTTTTT. The gene calls are TRBV5-4 and TRBJ1-4; perhaps TRBD1 as D (6 bases). This CDR3 is 14 amino acids long. In germline, CDR1 is SGHNT, CDR2 YYREEE (reference sequence). The V and J ends lost 3 bases and 10 bases respectively, with 16 bases between them. The full variable domain, rest sourced from reference TRBV5-4 and TRBJ1-4, is ETGVTQSPTHLIKTRGQQVTLRCSSQSGHNTVSWYQQALGQGPQFIFQYYREEENGRGNFPPRFSGLQFPNYSSELNVNALELDDSALYLCASSYKGDVAKLFFGSGTQLSVL.

The V gene is TRBV28, the J gene TRBJ1-4; 7 nucleotides line up with TRBD1. With 5 bases clipped from V and 7 bases from J, the junction kept 7 bases outside the gene matches. Germline lookup yields CDR1 MDHEN and CDR2 SYDVKM. The CDR3 runs 14 residues. The CDR3 spells CASSLQGFSEKLFF. The CDR3 DNA reads TGTGCCAGCAGTCTACAGGGGTTCAGTGAAAAACTGTTTTTT.

The CDR3 reads CASSEPRLDRGTGYTF. CDR3 bases: TGTGCCAGCAGTGAACCCCGGCTCGACAGGGGGACCGGCTACACCTTC. V and J are TRBV6-1 and TRBJ1-2; 9 nucleotides line up with TRBD1. The CDR3 contains 16 residues. Germline-derived CDR1 and CDR2 are MNHNS and SASEGT. V was clipped by 2 bases and J by 8 bases; unmatched bases: 12.

This chain joins TRBV28 and TRBJ1-1, with 10 bases matching TRBD1. Unmatched junction bases numbered 7, after V lost 5 bases and J lost 4 bases. This CDR3 has 15 amino acids. The germline gives CDR1 MDHEN, CDR2 SYDVKM. The CDR3 DNA reads as TGTGCCAGCAGTATACGACAGGGGGCAGGCACTGAAGCTTTCTTT. This codes for CASSIRQGAGTEAFF.

The chain has TRBV19 and TRBJ2-6; a possible D gene is TRBD1 (6 bases). The CDR3 has 15 residues. The V end was cut by 0 bases, the J end by 4 bases, with 7 bases between. Per germline, CDR1 LNHDA and CDR2 SQIVND (reference sequence). The CDR3 DNA follows: TGTGCCAGTAGTATAGATCAGGGGGGGGCCAACGTCCTGACTTTC. Protein product: CASSIDQGGANVLTF.

This sequence joins TRBV6-5 and TRBJ1-4; 8 bases align to TRBD1. The germline V gene has CDR1 MNHEY and CDR2 SVGAGI. This CDR3 has 15 amino acids. Germline trimming cut 5 bases from V and 8 bases from J; bases unmatched to any gene: 10. CDR3 protein: CASSPAGTGGEKLFF. The CDR3 DNA reads as TGTGCCAGCAGTCCTGCCGGGACAGGTGGAGAAAAACTGTTTTTT.

The CDR3 is CASTGTDLQPQHF. For the CDR3, the DNA is TGTGCCAGCACCGGGACAGACCTACAGCCCCAGCATTTT. The rearrangement links TRBV6-5 to TRBJ1-5, with 7 nucleotides matching TRBD1. The CDR3 consists of 13 residues. The germline V gene encodes CDR1 MNHEY and CDR2 SVGAGI. The V gene end was trimmed by 7 bases and the J gene end by 7 bases; junction bases not matched to a gene: 7.